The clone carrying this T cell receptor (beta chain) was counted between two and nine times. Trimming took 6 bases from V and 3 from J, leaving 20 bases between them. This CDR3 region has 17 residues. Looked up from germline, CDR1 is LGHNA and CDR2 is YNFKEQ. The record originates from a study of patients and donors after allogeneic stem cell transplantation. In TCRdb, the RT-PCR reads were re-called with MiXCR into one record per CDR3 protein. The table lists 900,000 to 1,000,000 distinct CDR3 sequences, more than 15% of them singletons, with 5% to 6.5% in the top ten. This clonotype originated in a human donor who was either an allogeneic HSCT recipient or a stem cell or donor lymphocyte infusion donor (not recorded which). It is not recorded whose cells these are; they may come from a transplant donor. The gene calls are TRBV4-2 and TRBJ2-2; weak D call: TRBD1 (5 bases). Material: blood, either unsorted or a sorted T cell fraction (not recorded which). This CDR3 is CASRYQGPERDTGELFF. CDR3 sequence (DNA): TGTGCCAGCAGATACCAGGGCCCCGAGCGCGACACCGGGGAGCTGTTTTTT.